This T cell receptor (beta chain) was found in a study of CD8+ T cells in alopecia areata. Study as a whole: Those patients who were treated received oral tofacitinib, which was given at 5 to 10 mg twice daily for moderate-to-severe alopecia areata. Study-wide findings and caveats: In scalp, tofacitinib significantly decreased clonality and expanded CD8+ clones among the top 100.

Treatment: oral pan-JAK inhibitor, 5-10 mg twice daily. Obtained from alopecia areata patients were lesional scalp punch biopsies along with peripheral blood. In this sample, this clone turned up a few times. The target antigen is unknown. The authors extracted RNA and reverse transcribed it into cDNA as the sequencing template. The method was immunoSEQ multiplex PCR; TCRdb's version includes in-frame clones alone and lacks a portion of them. This table holds more than 100,000 clones, 70% to 90% found once. Deletions cut 1 base from V and 7 bases from J, with 8 bases between. The CDR3 totals 13 residues. Looked up from germline, CDR1 is SGHVS and CDR2 is FQNEAQ.

The chain carries TRBV7-8 and TRBJ1-5; D remains ambiguous. The receptor was derived from a human donor with alopecia areata. The source was CD8+ T cells sorted from blood, collected between weeks 30 and 35, from a patient treated with tofacitinib. The chain's CDR3 is CASSLGVRQPQHF. The CDR3 bases are TGTGCCAGCAGCTTAGGGGTCCGCCAGCCCCAGCATTTT. The complete variable domain, with remaining parts taken from reference TRBV7-8 and TRBJ1-5, reads GAGVSQSPRYKVAKRGQDVALRCDPISGHVSLFWYQQALGQGPEFLTYFQNEAQLDKSGLPSDRFFAERPEGSVSTLKIQRTQQEDSAVYLCASSLGVRQPQHFGDGTRLSIL.